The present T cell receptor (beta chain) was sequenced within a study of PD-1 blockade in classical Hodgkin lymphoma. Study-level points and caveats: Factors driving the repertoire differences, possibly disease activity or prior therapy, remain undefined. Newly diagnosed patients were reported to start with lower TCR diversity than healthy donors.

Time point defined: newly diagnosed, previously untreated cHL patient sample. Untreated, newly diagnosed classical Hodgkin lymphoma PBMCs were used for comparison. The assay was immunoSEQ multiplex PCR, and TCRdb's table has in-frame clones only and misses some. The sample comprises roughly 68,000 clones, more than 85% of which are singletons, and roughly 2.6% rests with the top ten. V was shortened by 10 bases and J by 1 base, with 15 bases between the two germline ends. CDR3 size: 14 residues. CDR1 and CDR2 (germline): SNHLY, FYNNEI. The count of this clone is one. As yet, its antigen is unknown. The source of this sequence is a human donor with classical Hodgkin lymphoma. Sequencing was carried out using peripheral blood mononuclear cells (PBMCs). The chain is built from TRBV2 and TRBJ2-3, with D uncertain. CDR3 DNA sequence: TGTGCCACCCAAGGTGACTTCCGCACAGATACGCAGTATTTT. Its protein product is CATQGDFRTDTQYF.